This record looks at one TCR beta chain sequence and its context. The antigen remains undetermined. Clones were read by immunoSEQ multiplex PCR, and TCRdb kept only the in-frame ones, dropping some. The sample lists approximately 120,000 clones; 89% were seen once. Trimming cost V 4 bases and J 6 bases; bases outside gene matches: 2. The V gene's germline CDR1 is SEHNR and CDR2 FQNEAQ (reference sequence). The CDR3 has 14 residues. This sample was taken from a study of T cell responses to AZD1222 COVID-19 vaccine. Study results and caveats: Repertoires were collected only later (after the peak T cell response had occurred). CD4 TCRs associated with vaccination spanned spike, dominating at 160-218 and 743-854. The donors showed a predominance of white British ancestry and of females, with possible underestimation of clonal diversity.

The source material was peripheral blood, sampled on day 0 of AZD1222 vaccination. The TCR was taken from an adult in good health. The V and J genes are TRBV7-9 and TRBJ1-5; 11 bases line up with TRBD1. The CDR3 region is CASSSGTGGQPQHF. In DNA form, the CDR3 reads TGTGCCAGCAGCTCCGGGACAGGGGGTCAGCCCCAGCATTTT.